Each of the 9 T cell receptor beta chains below was sequenced from the same sample in a study of cytomegalovirus exposure and HLA in healthy donors. Use of 60 Vbeta and 13 Jbeta primers characterized the PCR. TCRdb's copy holds only in-frame clones and misses some; the assay was immunoSEQ multiplex PCR. The profile shows around 94,000 clones, around three quarters of them singletons. The sequencing input was PBMCs. The receptors stem from a woman aged 40 to 50 in good health and CMV-seropositive.

V is TRBV7-9 and J is TRBJ2-1; the match to TRBD2 covers 10 bases. The CDR3 covers 15 residues. V shed 8 bases, J shed 8 bases, and the junction held 12 bases outside the gene matches. The germline V gene encodes CDR1 SEHNR and CDR2 FQNEAQ (reference sequence). The CDR3 nucleotides are TGTGCCAGCCCACCACCTAGCGGGAGTTTCCATGAGCAGTTCTTC. Amino acid sequence: CASPPPSGSFHEQFF.

A single count supports this clone. This rearrangement joins TRBV14 to TRBJ1-2; 8 bases are a match to TRBD1. The CDR3 covers 14 residues. With V trimmed by 4 bases and J by 5 bases, 6 bases remained unmatched. The germline V gene encodes CDR1 SGHDN and CDR2 FVKESK. The CDR3, as DNA: TGTGCCAGCAGCCCCACCGGGACAGGTTATGGCTACACCTTC. Encoded protein: CASSPTGTGYGYTF.

The chain recombines TRBV7-3 with TRBJ2-2; no clear D. V was trimmed by 5 bases and J by 1 base, leaving 8 bases between them. Germline V gene data show CDR1 as SGHTA and CDR2 as FQGTGA. This CDR3 has 14 residues. CDR3 nucleotide sequence: TGTGCCAGCAGCCCAAATAGGAACACCGGGGAGCTGTTTTTT. Encoded protein: CASSPNRNTGELFF.

The V call is TRBV2, the J call TRBJ2-1; tentatively, D is TRBD1 (6 bases). V lost 5 bases to trimming and J lost 3 bases, with 11 bases between them. The germline CDR1 and CDR2 sequences are SNHLY and FYNNEI. The CDR3 loop spans 14 amino acids. This CDR3 is CASSKMDSYNEQFF. The CDR3 bases are TGTGCCAGCAGTAAGATGGACAGCTACAATGAGCAGTTCTTC.

This clone was observed a single time. V gene TRBV18 combines with J gene TRBJ2-6; D not certain. There are 15 residues in the CDR3. With 3 bases removed from V and 0 bases from J, the gap between germline ends came to 6 bases. Germline V gives CDR1 KGHSH, CDR2 LQKENI. CDR3 DNA: TGTGCCAGCTCACCCGAACTCTCTGGGGCCAACGTCCTGACTTTC. Protein sequence: CASSPELSGANVLTF.

This clone was counted a few times. The chain employs TRBV9 and TRBJ2-7, with D maybe TRBD2 (6 bases). V shed 0 bases and J shed 0 bases, with 13 bases lying between them. The length of the CDR3 is 16 residues. Per germline, CDR1 SGDLS and CDR2 YYNGEE. The CDR3: CASSVGPGVTSYEQYF. The CDR3 DNA sequence: TGTGCCAGCAGCGTAGGTCCGGGAGTTACCTCCTACGAGCAGTACTTC.

This chain connects TRBV11-2 to TRBJ2-7; perhaps TRBD2 as D (6 bases). Germline CDR1 and CDR2: SGHAT and FQNNGV. V was cut by 3 bases and J by 4 bases, with 13 bases left in between. This CDR3 region has 14 residues. In DNA form, the CDR3 reads TGTGCCAGCAGCTTCGGGGGATTAACGTACGAGCAGTACTTC. This sequence encodes CASSFGGLTYEQYF.

This clone was detected only a few times. This rearrangement joins TRBV29-1 to TRBJ1-1; 7 nucleotides match TRBD1. With V trimmed by 4 bases and J by 3 bases, 8 bases remained unmatched. Germline CDR1 reads SQVTM; CDR2 reads ANQGSEA. The CDR3 totals 14 residues. The CDR3 DNA follows: TGCAGCGTTGCCCAAACAGGGGCCCACACTGAAGCTTTCTTT. This translates into CSVAQTGAHTEAFF. Complete variable domain (other parts from reference TRBV29-1 and TRBJ1-1): SAVISQKPSRDICQRGTSLTIQCQVDSQVTMMFWYRQQPGQSLTLIATANQGSEATYESGFVIDKFPISRPNLTFSTLTVSNMSPEDSSIYLCSVAQTGAHTEAFFGQGTRLTVV.

A single count supports this clone. This rearrangement joins TRBV6-5 to TRBJ2-5; D might be TRBD1 (5 bases). The CDR3 has 14 residues. Trimming pared 7 bases from V and 1 base from J, leaving 13 bases between. Germline CDR1 is MNHEY and CDR2 is SVGAGI. The CDR3 region is CASKLTVRQETQYF. CDR3 nucleotide sequence: TGTGCCAGCAAATTGACAGTGCGCCAAGAGACCCAGTACTTC.